This T cell receptor (beta chain) was found in a study of early T cells in non-severe SARS-CoV-2 infection. About the study: Chains were not paired, and sequencing was done on bulk RNA from unsorted whole blood.

This clonotype was picked up many times. With V trimmed by 5 bases and J by 2 bases, 7 bases remained unmatched. The CDR3 is 15 amino acids. Per germline, CDR1 SGHVS and CDR2 FNYEAQ. Individual cDNA molecules were tagged with unique molecular identifiers. From the 5' RACE reads, TCRdb called clonotypes with MiXCR, one entry per CDR3 protein. The sample carries under 45,000 distinct CDR3 sequences, roughly 5.7% recorded once. The sequences come from whole blood, collected at baseline. This chain uses TRBV7-6 with TRBJ2-3; 7 nucleotides align to TRBD1. The sequence was obtained from an adult who was a healthcare worker with PCR-confirmed SARS-CoV-2 infection or an uninfected control (not recorded which). CDR3 amino acids: CASSNRQGSTDTQYF. The DNA of the CDR3 is TGTGCCAGCAGCAATCGACAGGGCTCCACAGATACGCAGTATTTT.